These 2 T cell receptor beta chains were sequenced from one sample in a study of regulatory T cells in long-lasting Graves disease. Noted time point: persistent/refractory GD, antithyroid drugs over 5 years with positive TRAb. PBMC RNA served as the TCR library source. Building of the TCR beta libraries involved iRepertoire HTBI primers and Arm-PCR of CDR3 regions. TCRdb reprocessed the multiplex PCR reads via MiXCR and lists one record per CDR3 protein. The table lists around 460,000 distinct CDR3 sequences, under 25% of them singletons, with roughly 7% in the top ten. The sequencing here drew on peripheral blood mononuclear cells (PBMCs), taken when the disease was refractory, from a patient treated with antithyroid drugs. All receptors derive from a female donor with Graves disease.

This clonotype was counted ten times or more. The chain's CDR3 is CSARDYPAGTQETQYF. CDR3 in DNA: TGCAGTGCTAGAGATTACCCAGCGGGGACCCAAGAGACCCAGTACTTC. The chain couples TRBV20-1 to TRBJ2-5; 7 bases map to TRBD2. J was trimmed by 1 base and V by 0 bases; bases with no gene match: 8. The CDR3 has 16 residues. From germline, CDR1 is DFQATT and CDR2 SNEGSKA (reference sequence).

The sample holds many counts of this clonotype. This chain links TRBV2 with TRBJ1-2; D is ambiguous. The V gene lost 8 bases and the J gene lost 4 bases, with 11 bases spanning the gap. The CDR3 is made up of 12 amino acids. The germline V gene has CDR1 SNHLY and CDR2 FYNNEI. CDR3 sequence reads: CASGGQVYGYTF. As DNA, the CDR3 is TGTGCCAGCGGAGGCCAGGTCTATGGCTACACCTTC.